This TCR beta chain was observed in a study of blood T cell repertoires in COVID-19. Overall study context: Collection of acute and convalescent COVID-19 samples took place in the United States, Italy and Spain. Nucleic acid was either cDNA or gDNA, and it came from T cells, B-cell-depleted T cells, or PBMCs.

Seattle patients were enrolled during active infection and followed longitudinally. The method was immunoSEQ multiplex PCR; TCRdb's version includes in-frame clones alone and lacks a portion of them. The sample includes approximately 60,000 clones, approximately 78% of them seen just once. V gave up 6 bases and J gave up 7 bases; unmatched junction bases: 18. Germline loops: CDR1 SNHLY, CDR2 FYNNEI. The CDR3 consists of 17 residues. The sequence was obtained from a man aged 55 to 70 with COVID-19, enrolled during active disease. The rearrangement links TRBV2 to TRBJ2-4; 7 nucleotides line up with TRBD2. Sequencing was carried out using peripheral blood. The CDR3 loop is CASRDSGRGELANIQYF. CDR3 DNA: TGTGCCAGCAGAGACTCGGGACGGGGGGAACTGGCGAACATTCAGTACTTC.